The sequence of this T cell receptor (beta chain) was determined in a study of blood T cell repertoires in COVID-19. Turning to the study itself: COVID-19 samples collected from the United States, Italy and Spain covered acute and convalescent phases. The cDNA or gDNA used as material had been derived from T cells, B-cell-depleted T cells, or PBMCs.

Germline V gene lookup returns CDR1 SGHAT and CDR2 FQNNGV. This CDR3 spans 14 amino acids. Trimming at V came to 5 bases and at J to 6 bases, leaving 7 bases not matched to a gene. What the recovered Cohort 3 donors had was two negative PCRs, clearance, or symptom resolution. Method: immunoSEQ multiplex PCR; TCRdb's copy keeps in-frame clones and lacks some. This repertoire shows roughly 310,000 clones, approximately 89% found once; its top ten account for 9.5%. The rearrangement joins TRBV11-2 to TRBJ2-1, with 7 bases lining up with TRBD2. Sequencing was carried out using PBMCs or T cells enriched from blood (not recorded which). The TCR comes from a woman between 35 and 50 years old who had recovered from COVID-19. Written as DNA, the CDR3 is TGTGCCAGCAGCCCCTCTTGGGAGGGCAATGAGCAGTTCTTC. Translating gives CASSPSWEGNEQFF.